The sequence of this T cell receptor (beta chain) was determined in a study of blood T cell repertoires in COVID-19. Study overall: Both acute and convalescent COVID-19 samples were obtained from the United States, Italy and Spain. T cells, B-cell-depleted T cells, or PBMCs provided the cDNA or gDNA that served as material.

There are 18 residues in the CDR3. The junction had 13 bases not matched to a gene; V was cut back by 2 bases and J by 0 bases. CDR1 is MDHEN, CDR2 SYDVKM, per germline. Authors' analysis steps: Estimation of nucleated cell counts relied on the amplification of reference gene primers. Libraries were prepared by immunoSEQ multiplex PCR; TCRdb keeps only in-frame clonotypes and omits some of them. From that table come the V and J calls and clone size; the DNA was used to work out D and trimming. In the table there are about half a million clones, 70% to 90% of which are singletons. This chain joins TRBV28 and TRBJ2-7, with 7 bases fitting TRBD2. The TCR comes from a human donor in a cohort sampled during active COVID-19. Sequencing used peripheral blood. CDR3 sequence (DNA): TGTGCCAGCAGTTTACCCCAGATCAGCGGGGTCAGCTCCTACGAGCAGTACTTC. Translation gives CASSLPQISGVSSYEQYF.